Detailed here is one T cell receptor beta chain. No antigen is known for it. This entry belongs to a study of graft-versus-host responses after intestinal transplantation. Study conclusions and caveats: Peak levels of circulating GvH clones tracked with early post-transplant HvG declines. Graft-versus-host to host-versus-graft clonal ratios in allografts were high in patients with graft-donor T cell macrochimerism.

CDR1 MDHEN and CDR2 SYDVKM come from the germline V gene. The CDR3 is 14 residues long. Using immunoSEQ multiplex PCR, the repertoire was profiled, and TCRdb retains in-frame clones only, with some absent. The profile shows about 90,000 clones, 80% to 95% of them singletons. The TCR originated in a human donor who was the organ donor for an intestinal transplant. Sequencing used unstimulated CD8+ T cells sorted from spleen or lymph node cells, obtained before transplant. The chain is built from TRBV28 and TRBJ2-5, with 13 bases aligning to TRBD2. The J call could be wrong; TRBJ2-7 is a better fit for the DNA end. CDR3 nucleotide sequence: TGTGCCACCTACCAACTAGCGGGAGGGTACGAGCAGTACTTC. It codes for CATYQLAGGYEQYF.